These 4 T cell receptor beta chains share one sample of origin, sequenced in a study of shared clonotypes between healthy human individuals. CD45RO-negative, CCR7-positively selected cells formed the naive CD8 fraction, excluding terminally differentiated effector memory CD45RA+ cells. This table comes from immunoSEQ multiplex PCR, and its TCRdb copy is limited to in-frame clones, with some not included. The profile shows around 600,000 clones, approximately 95% of them singletons. The sequenced material came from naive CD8+ T cells sorted from blood. The origin of the receptors is a woman aged 25 to 39 in good health.

The J gene is TRBJ1-1, the V gene TRBV19; TRBD1 matches at 7 bases. Germline V lookup: CDR1 LNHDA, CDR2 SQIVND (reference sequence). The junction had 7 bases not matched to a gene; V was cut back by 5 bases and J by 1 base. This CDR3 contains 15 residues. The CDR3 reads CASSPRQGWNTEAFF. The CDR3 nucleotides read TGTGCCAGTAGTCCCCGACAGGGTTGGAACACTGAAGCTTTCTTT.

This clone occurred once. The V call is TRBV4-1, the J call TRBJ1-2; D is undetermined. This CDR3 is 14 amino acids long. The germline V gene encodes CDR1 MGHRA and CDR2 YSYEKL. The V gene lost 4 bases and the J gene lost 0 bases, with 9 bases spanning the gap. The CDR3 spells CASSPQRANYGYTF. CDR3 in DNA: TGCGCCAGCAGCCCCCAGAGAGCTAACTATGGCTACACCTTC.

The chain has TRBV6-5 and TRBJ1-2; D is uncertain. V lost 6 bases and J 4 bases, leaving 18 bases between the germline ends. The V gene's germline CDR1 is MNHEY and CDR2 SVGAGI. CDR3 length equals 15 residues. The CDR3 loop is CASSLNSNWLYGYTF. CDR3 nucleotides: TGTGCCAGCAGCCTAAATTCAAACTGGCTCTATGGCTACACCTTC.

The chain links TRBV19 to TRBJ1-4; TRBD1 matches at 9 bases. V trimming: 5 bases; J trimming: 7 bases; junction bases outside the gene matches: 8. The germline V gene has CDR1 LNHDA and CDR2 SQIVND (reference sequence). The CDR3 spans 15 residues. CDR3 DNA sequence: TGTGCCAGTAGTGCAACCGGGACAGGGAGTGAAAAACTGTTTTTT. It is translated as CASSATGTGSEKLFF.